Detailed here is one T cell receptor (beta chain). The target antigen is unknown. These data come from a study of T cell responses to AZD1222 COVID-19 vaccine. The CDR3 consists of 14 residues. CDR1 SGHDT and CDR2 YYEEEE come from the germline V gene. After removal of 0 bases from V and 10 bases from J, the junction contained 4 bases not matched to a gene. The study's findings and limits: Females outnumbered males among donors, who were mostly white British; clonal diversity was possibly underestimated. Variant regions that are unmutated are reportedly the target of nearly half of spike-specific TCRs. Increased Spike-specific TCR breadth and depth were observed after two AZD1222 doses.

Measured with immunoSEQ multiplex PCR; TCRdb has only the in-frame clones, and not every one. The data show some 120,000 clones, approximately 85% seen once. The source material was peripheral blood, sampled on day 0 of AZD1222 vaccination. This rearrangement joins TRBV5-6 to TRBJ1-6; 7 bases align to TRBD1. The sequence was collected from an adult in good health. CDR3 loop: CASSLGIQGSPLHF. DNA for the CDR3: TGTGCCAGCAGCTTGGGAATACAGGGGTCACCCCTCCACTTT.